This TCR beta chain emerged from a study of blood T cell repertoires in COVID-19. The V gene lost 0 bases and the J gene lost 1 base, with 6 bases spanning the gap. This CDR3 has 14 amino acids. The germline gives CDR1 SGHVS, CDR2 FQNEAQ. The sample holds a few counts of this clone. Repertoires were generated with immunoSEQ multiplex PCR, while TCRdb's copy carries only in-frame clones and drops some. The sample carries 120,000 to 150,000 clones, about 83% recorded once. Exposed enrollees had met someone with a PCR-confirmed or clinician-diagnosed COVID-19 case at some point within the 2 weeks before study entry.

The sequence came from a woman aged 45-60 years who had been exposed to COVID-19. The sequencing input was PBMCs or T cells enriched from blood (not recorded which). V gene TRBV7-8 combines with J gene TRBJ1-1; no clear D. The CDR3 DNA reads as TGTGCCAGCAGCTTAGCCGACAAGAACACTGAAGCTTTCTTT. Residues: CASSLADKNTEAFF.